This entry concerns a single TCR beta chain. The table came from immunoSEQ multiplex PCR; TCRdb's copy has only in-frame clones and leaves some out. The table has around 91,000 clones, 90% to 95% seen once. The sample originates from a study of T cell responses to AZD1222 COVID-19 vaccine. This CDR3 spans 15 amino acids. Per germline, CDR1 MDHEN and CDR2 SYDVKM. V shed 6 bases and J shed 0 bases, with 13 bases lying between them. V usage is TRBV28 and J usage is TRBJ2-3; D may be TRBD2 (5 bases). The clonotype was recovered from an adult who received the AZD1222 COVID-19 vaccine. Sequencing was performed on peripheral blood, taken 28 days after the second AZD1222 dose. CDR3 region: CASRSGFVSTDTQYF. Written as DNA, the CDR3 is TGTGCCAGCAGGAGCGGATTCGTTAGCACAGATACGCAGTATTTT. Variable domain in full (rest from reference TRBV28 and TRBJ2-3): DVKVTQSSRYLVKRTGEKVFLECVQDMDHENMFWYRQDPGLGLRLIYFSYDVKMKEKGDIPEGYSVSREKKERFSLILESASTNQTSMYLCASRSGFVSTDTQYFGPGTRLTVL.